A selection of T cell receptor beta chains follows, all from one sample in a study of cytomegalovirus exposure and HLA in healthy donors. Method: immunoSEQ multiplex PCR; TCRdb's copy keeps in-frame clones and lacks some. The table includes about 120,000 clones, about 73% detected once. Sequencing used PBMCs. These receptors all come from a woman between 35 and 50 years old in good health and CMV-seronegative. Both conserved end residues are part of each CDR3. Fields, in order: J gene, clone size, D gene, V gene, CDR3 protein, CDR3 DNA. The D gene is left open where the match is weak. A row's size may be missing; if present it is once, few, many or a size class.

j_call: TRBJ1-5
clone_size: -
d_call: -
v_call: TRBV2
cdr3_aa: CASSGADGNYQPQHF
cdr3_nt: TGTGCCAGCAGCGGAGCGGACGGAAATTATCAGCCCCAGCATTTT

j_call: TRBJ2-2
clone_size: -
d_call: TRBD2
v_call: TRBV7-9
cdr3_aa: CASRLPFRLAGSTGELFF
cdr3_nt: TGTGCCAGCAGACTTCCGTTTCGTCTAGCGGGGTCCACCGGGGAGCTGTTTTTT

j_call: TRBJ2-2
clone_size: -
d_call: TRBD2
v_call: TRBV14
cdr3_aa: CASSQDRPRAGGQTGELFF
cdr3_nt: TGTGCCAGCAGCCAAGATCGTCCCCGAGCGGGGGGGCAAACCGGGGAGCTGTTTTTT

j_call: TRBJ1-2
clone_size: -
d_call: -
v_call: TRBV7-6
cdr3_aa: CASSFAGGANGYTF
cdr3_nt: TGTGCCAGCAGCTTTGCGGGGGGCGCGAATGGCTACACCTTC

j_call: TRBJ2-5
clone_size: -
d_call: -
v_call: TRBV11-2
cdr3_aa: CASSPQWSGQETQYF
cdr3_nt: TGTGCCAGCAGCCCCCAGTGGTCGGGGCAAGAGACCCAGTACTTC

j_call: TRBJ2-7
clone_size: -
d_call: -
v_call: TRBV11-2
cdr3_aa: CASSSTREQYF
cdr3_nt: TGTGCCAGCAGCTCCACGAGAGAGCAGTACTTC

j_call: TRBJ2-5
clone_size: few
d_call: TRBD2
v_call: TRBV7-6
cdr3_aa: CASSKGGGGAGETQYF
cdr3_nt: TGTGCCAGCAGCAAAGGCGGCGGGGGGGCGGGGGAGACCCAGTACTTC

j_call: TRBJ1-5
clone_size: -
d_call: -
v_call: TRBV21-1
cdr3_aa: CASSKGPGTGSQPQHF
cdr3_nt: TGTGCCAGCAGCAAAGGCCCCGGGACAGGGAGTCAGCCCCAGCATTTT

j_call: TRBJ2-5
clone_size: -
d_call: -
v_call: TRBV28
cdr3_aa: CASSFTGGKETQYF
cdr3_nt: TGTGCCAGCAGTTTTACTGGGGGCAAGGAGACCCAGTACTTC

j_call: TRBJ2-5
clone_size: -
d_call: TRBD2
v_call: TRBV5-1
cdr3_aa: CASSLARGSQETQYF
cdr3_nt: TGCGCCAGCAGCTTGGCTCGCGGGAGCCAAGAGACCCAGTACTTC

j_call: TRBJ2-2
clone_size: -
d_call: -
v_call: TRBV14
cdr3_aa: CASSQLGAGPRNTGELFF
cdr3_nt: TGTGCCAGCAGCCAACTCGGGGCGGGACCGCGGAACACCGGGGAGCTGTTTTTT

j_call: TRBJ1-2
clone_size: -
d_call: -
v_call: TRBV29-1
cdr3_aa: CSVTTDFYGYTF
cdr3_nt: TGCAGCGTTACCACAGATTTCTATGGCTACACCTTC

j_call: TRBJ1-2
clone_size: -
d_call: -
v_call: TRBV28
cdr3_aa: CASSPGGGVDYGYTF
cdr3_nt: TGTGCCAGCAGCCCGGGTGGGGGGGTTGACTATGGCTACACCTTC

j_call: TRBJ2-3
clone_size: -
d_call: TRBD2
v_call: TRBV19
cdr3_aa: CASRGGNTDTQYF
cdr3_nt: TGTGCCAGTCGCGGGGGGAACACAGATACGCAGTATTTT

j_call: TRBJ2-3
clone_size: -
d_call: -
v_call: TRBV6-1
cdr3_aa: CASSEYKRGTDTQYF
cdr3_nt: TGTGCCAGCAGTGAATATAAGCGAGGCACAGATACGCAGTATTTT

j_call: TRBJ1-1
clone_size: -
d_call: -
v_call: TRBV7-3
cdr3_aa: CASSLNQNTEAFF
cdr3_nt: TGTGCCAGCAGCTTAAATCAGAACACTGAAGCTTTCTTT

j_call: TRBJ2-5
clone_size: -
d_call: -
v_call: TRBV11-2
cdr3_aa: CASSPAGYFIETQYF
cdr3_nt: TGTGCCAGCAGCCCAGCGGGTTATTTCATAGAGACCCAGTACTTC

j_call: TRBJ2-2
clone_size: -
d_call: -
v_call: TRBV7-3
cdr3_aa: CASSLNTGQVGELFF
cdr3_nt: TGTGCCAGCAGCTTAAATACAGGGCAAGTCGGGGAGCTGTTTTTT

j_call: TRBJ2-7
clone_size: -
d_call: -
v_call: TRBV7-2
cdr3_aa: CASSEVPYEQYF
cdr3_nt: TGTGCCAGCAGCGAGGTACCCTACGAGCAGTACTTC

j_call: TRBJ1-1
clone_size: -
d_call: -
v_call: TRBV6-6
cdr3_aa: CASSYSGGGGNTEAFF
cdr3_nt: TGTGCCAGCAGTTACTCGGGCGGGGGTGGGAACACTGAAGCTTTCTTT

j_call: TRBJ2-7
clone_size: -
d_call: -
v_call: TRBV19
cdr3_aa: CASSSARRSHEQYF
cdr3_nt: TGTGCCAGTAGCAGCGCCCGTAGGAGTCACGAGCAGTACTTC

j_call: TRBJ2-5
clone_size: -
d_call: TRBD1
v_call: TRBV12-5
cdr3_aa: CASGKGQGGQETQYF
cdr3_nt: TGTGCTAGTGGAAAGGGACAGGGAGGCCAAGAGACCCAGTACTTC

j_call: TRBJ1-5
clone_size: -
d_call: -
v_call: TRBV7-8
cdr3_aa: CASSLGGGNQPQHF
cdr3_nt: TGTGCCAGCAGCTTAGGGGGGGGCAATCAGCCCCAGCATTTT

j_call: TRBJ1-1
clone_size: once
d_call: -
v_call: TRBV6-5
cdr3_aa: CASSDGENTEAFF
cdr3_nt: TGTGCCAGCAGTGACGGGGAGAACACTGAAGCTTTCTTT

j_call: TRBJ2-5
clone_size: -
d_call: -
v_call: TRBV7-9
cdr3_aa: CASSLDRETQYF
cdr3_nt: TGTGCCAGCAGCTTAGACAGGGAGACCCAGTACTTC

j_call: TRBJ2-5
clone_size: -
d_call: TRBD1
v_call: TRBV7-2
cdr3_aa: CASSPGTGAVWETQYF
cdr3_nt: TGTGCCAGCAGCCCCGGGACAGGGGCTGTTTGGGAGACCCAGTACTTC

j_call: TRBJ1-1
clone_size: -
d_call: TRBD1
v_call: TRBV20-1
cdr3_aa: CRLYRGDEAFF
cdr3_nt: TGCAGATTATACAGGGGCGATGAAGCTTTCTTT

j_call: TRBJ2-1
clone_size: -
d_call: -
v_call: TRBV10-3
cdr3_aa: CATNSKAGDEQFF
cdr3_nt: TGTGCCACAAATAGTAAAGCGGGTGATGAGCAGTTCTTC

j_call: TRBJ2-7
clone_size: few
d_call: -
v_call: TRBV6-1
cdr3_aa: CASKEALGDEQYF
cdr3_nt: TGTGCCAGCAAAGAAGCACTCGGGGACGAGCAGTACTTC

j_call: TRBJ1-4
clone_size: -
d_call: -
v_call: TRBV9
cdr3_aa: CASSVEHGNNEKLFF
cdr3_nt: TGTGCCAGCAGCGTAGAACATGGCAATAATGAAAAACTGTTTTTT

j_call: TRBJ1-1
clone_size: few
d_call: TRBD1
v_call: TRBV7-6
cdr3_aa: CASSLRQGAMNTEAFF
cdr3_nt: TGTGCCAGCAGCCTAAGACAGGGGGCGATGAACACTGAAGCTTTCTTT

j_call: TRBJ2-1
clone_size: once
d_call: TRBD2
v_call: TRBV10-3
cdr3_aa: CAISPMTSGGYNEQFF
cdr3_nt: TGTGCCATCAGCCCCATGACTAGCGGGGGTTACAATGAGCAGTTCTTC

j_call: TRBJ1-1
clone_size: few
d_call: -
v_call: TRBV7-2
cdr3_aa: CASSLGPGGETEAFF
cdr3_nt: TGTGCCAGCAGCTTAGGGCCGGGGGGGGAAACTGAAGCTTTCTTT

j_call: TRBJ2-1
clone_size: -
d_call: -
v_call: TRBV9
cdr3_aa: CASSTFDLGAGNEQFF
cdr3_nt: TGTGCCAGCAGCACGTTCGACTTGGGGGCGGGTAATGAGCAGTTCTTC

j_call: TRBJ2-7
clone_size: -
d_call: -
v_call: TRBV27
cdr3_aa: CASSSRYEQYF
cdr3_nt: TGTGCCAGCAGTTCCCGCTACGAGCAGTACTTC

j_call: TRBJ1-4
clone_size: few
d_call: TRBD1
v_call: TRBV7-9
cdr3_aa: CSSSLGDRGSNEKLFF
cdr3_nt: TGTTCCAGCAGCTTAGGAGACAGGGGGTCTAATGAAAAACTGTTTTTT

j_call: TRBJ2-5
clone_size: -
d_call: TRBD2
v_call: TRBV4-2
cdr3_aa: CASSPSGVYQETQYF
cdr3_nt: TGTGCCAGCAGCCCGAGCGGGGTGTACCAAGAGACCCAGTACTTC

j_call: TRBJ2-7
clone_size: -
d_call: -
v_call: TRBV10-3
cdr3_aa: CASTHQGQTYEQYF
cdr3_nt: TGTGCCAGCACCCACCAGGGGCAGACCTACGAGCAGTACTTC

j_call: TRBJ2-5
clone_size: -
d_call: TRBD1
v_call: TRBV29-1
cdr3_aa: CSELRQGETQYF
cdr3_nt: TGCAGCGAGCTCAGACAGGGGGAGACCCAGTACTTC

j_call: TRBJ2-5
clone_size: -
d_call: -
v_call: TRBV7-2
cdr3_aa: CASSFRREETQYF
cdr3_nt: TGTGCCAGCAGCTTCCGACGGGAAGAGACCCAGTACTTC

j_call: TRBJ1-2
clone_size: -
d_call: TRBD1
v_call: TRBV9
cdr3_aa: CASSAGTAPYGYTF
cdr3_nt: TGTGCCAGCAGCGCGGGGACAGCCCCTTATGGCTACACCTTC

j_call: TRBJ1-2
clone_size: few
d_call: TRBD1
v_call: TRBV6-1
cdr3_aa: CASSEETGGVYGYTF
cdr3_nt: TGTGCCAGCAGTGAAGAGACAGGGGGCGTCTATGGCTACACCTTC

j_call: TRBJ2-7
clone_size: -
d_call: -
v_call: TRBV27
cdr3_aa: CASSLSNRSYYEQYF
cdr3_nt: TGTGCCAGCAGTTTATCTAATCGGTCCTACTACGAGCAGTACTTC

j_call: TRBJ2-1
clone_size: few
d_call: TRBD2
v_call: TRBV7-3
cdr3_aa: CASSLAGTSTDEQFF
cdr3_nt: TGTGCCAGCAGCCTCGCCGGGACTAGCACCGATGAGCAGTTCTTC

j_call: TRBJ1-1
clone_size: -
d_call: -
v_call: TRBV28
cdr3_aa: CASSFGSRNTEAFF
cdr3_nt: TGTGCCAGCAGTTTCGGGAGTAGGAACACTGAAGCTTTCTTT

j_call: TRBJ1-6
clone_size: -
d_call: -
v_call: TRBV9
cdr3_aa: CASSAVGGDYSPLHF
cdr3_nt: TGTGCCAGCAGCGCCGTAGGAGGGGATTATTCACCCCTCCACTTT

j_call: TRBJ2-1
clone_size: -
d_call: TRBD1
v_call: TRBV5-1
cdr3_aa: CASRPGQGPHNEQFF
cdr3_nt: TGCGCCAGCAGACCGGGACAGGGGCCCCACAATGAGCAGTTCTTC

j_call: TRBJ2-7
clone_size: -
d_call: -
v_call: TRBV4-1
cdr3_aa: CASSQPRGSEQYF
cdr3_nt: TGCGCCAGCAGCCAACCCAGGGGAAGCGAGCAGTACTTC

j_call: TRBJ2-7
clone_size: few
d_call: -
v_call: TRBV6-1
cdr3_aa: CASSLDREAYEQYF
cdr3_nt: TGTGCCAGCAGTCTTGACAGGGAGGCCTACGAGCAGTACTTC